This note documents a single T cell receptor (beta chain) sequence. Its target is not known. Every participant gave one or more pre-ART and two or more post-ART PBMC samples. The sample belongs to a study of long-term antiretroviral therapy in people with HIV. Study-level background: Earliest sampling preceded the 2015 immediate-ART recommendation by about a decade.

It was version v3.0 of the immunoSEQ assay that was run at survey level. Researchers set sequencing to target about 40,000-55,000 T-cell genomes per sample. Libraries were prepared by immunoSEQ multiplex PCR; TCRdb keeps only in-frame clonotypes and omits some of them. The sample lists approximately 20,000 clones, over 80% seen once, with about 4% in the top ten. Per the germline V gene, CDR1 is MNHNY and CDR2 is SVGAGI (reference sequence). The CDR3 extends over 14 amino acids. V dropped 2 bases and J dropped 6 bases, with 11 bases sitting between them. Findings and caveats of the study: Whichever time point was examined, clones expanded before ART dominated the repertoire.

This sample comprised unsorted PBMCs, obtained 2.1 years after starting antiretroviral therapy. The clonotype originates from a man aged 18 to 30 with HIV. The J gene is TRBJ1-5, the V gene TRBV6-6, with D tentatively TRBD1 (6 bases). The CDR3 DNA follows: TGTGCCAGCAGTTACCACAGGGTGGTTCAGCCCCAGCATTTT. It encodes CASSYHRVVQPQHF.